This T cell receptor (beta chain) derives from a study of shared clonotypes between healthy human individuals. Study information: Donors had three CD4 naive, three CD4 memory, two CD8 naive and one CD8 memory plate apiece.

V was clipped by 3 bases and J by 5 bases; unmatched bases: 10. Germline V gene data show CDR1 as SQVTM and CDR2 as ANQGSEA. CDR3 length equals 15 residues. Concerning this clone itself: The antigen is undetermined.

CD45RO-negative, CCR7-selected cells formed the naive CD8 fraction, which excluded terminally differentiated effector memory CD45RA+ cells. Each of the donors was a healthy adult who was HIV-negative and had not had a recent acute infection or vaccination. Sequencing was performed with immunoSEQ multiplex PCR; in TCRdb, only in-frame clones are kept and a portion is missing. The repertoire consists of about 580,000 clones, with 95% to 98% occurring once and the leading ten covering 0.3% to 0.35%. Study-wide points: A handful of donors had around 5% of their naive CD4 clonotypes in common.

The sequenced sample was naive CD8+ T cells sorted from blood. This chain joins TRBV29-1 and TRBJ2-1; 7 bases align to TRBD2. The TCR originated in a man aged 25 to 40 in good health. The CDR3 coding sequence is TGCAGCGTTGACCGAGCGGGAATGGGTAACAATGAGCAGTTCTTC. Translating gives CSVDRAGMGNNEQFF.